This TCR beta chain was found in a study of beta chain features in type 1 diabetes. Study-level background: In age, gender and cell yields, patients were similar to healthy donors.

Germline values: CDR1 MNHEY, CDR2 SMNVEV (reference sequence). The CDR3 is 17 amino acids. V was shortened by 4 bases and J by 3 bases, with 21 bases between the two germline ends. The authors reverse transcribed all of the isolated RNA, so sequencing captured expressed TCRB transcripts. The data were produced by immunoSEQ multiplex PCR, yet TCRdb's version contains in-frame clones alone and is incomplete. This sample has 970,000 or so clones, with 15% to 20% found just once. The chain recombines TRBV27 with TRBJ1-1; D possibly corresponds to TRBD1 (6 bases). The clonotype comes from a woman aged 18-35 years in good health. The sample comprised naive CD4+ T cells from blood. CDR3 residues: CASSSYRPRGLDTEAFF. CDR3 coding DNA: TGTGCCAGCAGTTCGTATAGGCCTCGGGGGCTTGACACTGAAGCTTTCTTT.